This section outlines one TCR beta chain sequence together with its context. TCRdb ran MiXCR on the 5' RACE reads and lists one entry per CDR3 protein. The sample records around 9,000 distinct CDR3 sequences, around 67% being singletons. V lost 4 bases and J 14 bases, leaving 17 bases between the germline ends. This CDR3 is built from 13 residues. Germline V CDR1 and CDR2: SGHTA, FQGNSA. V and J are TRBV7-2 and TRBJ1-4; D gene uncertain. The sequence derives from a female donor with breast cancer. The specimen sequenced was tumor-infiltrating naive CD4+ T cells sorted from the breast tumor. The subset here: naive CD4+ T cells, CD4+CD45RA+CD25-. CDR3 nucleotides: TGTGCCAGCAGCTCTGACCCCTCGGACGTCCTGTTTTTT. Its translation is CASSSDPSDVLFF.